The next 14 T cell receptor beta chains were all read from a single sample in a study of regulatory T cells in long-lasting Graves disease. Described time point: newly diagnosed GD, antithyroid drugs for less than 3 months. Preparation of the TCR library used RNA extracted from PBMCs. Researchers made TCR beta libraries by using iRepertoire HTBI primers and running Arm-PCR on CDR3 regions. TCRdb analysed the multiplex PCR reads with MiXCR anew, one entry per CDR3 protein. This repertoire shows 450,000 to 500,000 distinct CDR3 sequences, roughly 15% found once; its top ten account for more than 10%. The data also belong to a second study, concerning T cells in Graves' hyperthyroidism and ophthalmopathy.

Sequencing used peripheral blood mononuclear cells (PBMCs), obtained at new diagnosis, from a patient treated with antithyroid drugs. The source is a man aged 35 to 55 with Graves disease.

This rearrangement joins TRBV28 to TRBJ2-1, with D tentatively TRBD1 (6 bases). The end of the DNA aligns better with TRBJ2-5, so the J call may be wrong. The CDR3 loop spans 14 amino acids. CDR1 is MDHEN, CDR2 SYDVKM, per germline. The CDR3 region is CASSLYTGQETQYF. CDR3 bases: TGTGCCAGCAGTTTATATACAGGGCAAGAGACCCAGTACTTC.

This clonotype was seen ten or more times. The chain couples TRBV20-1 to TRBJ2-7, with 14 bases aligning to TRBD2. From germline, CDR1 is DFQATT and CDR2 SNEGSKA (reference sequence). V lost 5 bases, J lost 0 bases, and 12 bases stayed unmatched. This CDR3 comprises 18 residues. This chain's CDR3 is CSAGGLAGGLRGSYEQYF. The DNA for the CDR3 is TGCAGTGCTGGCGGACTAGCGGGAGGACTCAGGGGCTCCTACGAGCAGTACTTC.

This chain links TRBV7-2 with TRBJ2-1; possibly TRBD2 for D (5 bases). The CDR3 has 14 residues. CDR1 and CDR2 from the germline V gene are SGHTA and FQGNSA. The germline V and J ends were trimmed by 5 bases and 2 bases, with 10 bases remaining between them. For the CDR3, the DNA is TGTGCCAGCAGCCCACAACTAGCCTACAATGAGCAGTTCTTC. Its translation: CASSPQLAYNEQFF.

The chain has TRBV5-1 and TRBJ2-1; 9 bases map to TRBD1. The CDR3 spans 14 residues. V shed 4 bases and J 14 bases; nucleotides not matched to a gene: 13. Germline CDR1 SGHRS, CDR2 YFSETQ. CDR3 nucleotide sequence: TGCGCCAGCAGCGTATCCCGGGACAGGGTGGGCAAGTTCTTC. Amino acid sequence: CASSVSRDRVGKFF.

This clonotype occurred many times. The junction shows a germline mismatch at one end, possibly a read error. For the CDR3, the DNA is TGTGCCAGCAGGGAAGGGACATATCAAGAGACCCAGTACTTC. Its protein product is CASREGTYQETQYF. The J gene is TRBJ2-5, the V gene TRBV2, with a weak D call TRBD1 (6 bases). Germline values: CDR1 SNHLY, CDR2 FYNNEI. The CDR3 has 14 residues.

This clonotype was seen ten or more times. This rearrangement joins TRBV11-3 to TRBJ2-5; TRBD1 aligns across 10 bases. The CDR3 is made up of 16 amino acids. Germline CDR1 is SGHNT and CDR2 is YENEEA. With V trimmed by 2 bases and J by 2 bases, 5 bases remained unmatched. The chain's CDR3 is CASSLRDRGEQETQYF. The CDR3 coding sequence is TGTGCCAGCAGCTTAAGGGACAGGGGAGAACAAGAGACCCAGTACTTC.

Concerning this clonotype: This likely came from a read error, as a far larger clone is one base away. The J gene is TRBJ2-1, the V gene TRBV11-2; D remains unclear. The germline gives CDR1 SGHAT, CDR2 FQNNGV. The CDR3 spans 13 residues. The CDR3 coding sequence is TGTGCCAGCAGCTTAGCGGGTTACAATGAGCAGCTCTTC. Encoded protein: CASSLAGYNEQLF.

The sample holds many counts of this clonotype. The CDR3 nucleotides read TGTGCCAGCAGCTTCCAAGTGGGCAATGAGCAGTTCTTC. It is translated as CASSFQVGNEQFF. The chain uses TRBV7-9 and TRBJ2-1; D not resolved. The germline V gene encodes CDR1 SEHNR and CDR2 FQNEAQ (reference sequence). CDR3 length equals 13 residues. V lost 3 bases to trimming and J lost 6 bases, with 9 bases between them.

This sequence joins TRBV7-9 and TRBJ2-3, with D hard to call. The length of the CDR3 is 14 residues. Germline CDR1 is SEHNR and CDR2 is FQNEAQ (reference sequence). Trimming pared 1 base from V and 3 bases from J, leaving 8 bases between. Here the CDR3 reads CASSLVRVTDTQYF. CDR3 DNA: TGTGCCAGCAGCTTAGTTCGGGTGACAGATACGCAGTATTTT.

This clonotype was counted many times. The chain joins TRBV6-2 or TRBV6-3 to TRBJ2-5; possibly TRBD1 or TRBD2 for D (5 bases each). CDR1 is MNHEY, CDR2 SVGEGT, per germline. The CDR3 covers 15 residues. Trimming stripped 5 bases from V and 2 bases from J, with 15 bases between. The CDR3 spells CASSENRGSQETQYF. The CDR3 DNA reads TGTGCCAGCAGTGAGAACCGGGGCTCGCAAGAGACCCAGTACTTC.

This clonotype was seen more than once but under ten times. This sequence joins TRBV29-1 and TRBJ2-7, with a weak D call TRBD1 (6 bases). Germline V gene data show CDR1 as SQVTM and CDR2 as ANQGSEA. The CDR3 has 13 residues. Trimming pared 7 bases from V and 7 bases from J, leaving 20 bases between. CDR3 sequence: CSAVQGFTGEQYF. CDR3 in DNA: TGCAGCGCTGTACAGGGTTTCACGGGAGAGCAGTACTTC.

This clonotype was counted many times. The chain combines TRBV28 with TRBJ1-1; the D is unclear. Trimming removed 3 bases at V and 3 bases at J, with 5 bases between. The length of the CDR3 is 12 residues. Germline V gives CDR1 MDHEN, CDR2 SYDVKM. CDR3 coding DNA: TGTGCCAGCAGTTTCGGGTACACTGAAGCTTTCTTT. It specifies CASSFGYTEAFF.

With respect to this clonotype: Given a much more abundant clone one base away, this may be a read error. The rearrangement links TRBV10-1 to TRBJ2-5; D is possibly TRBD1 (5 bases). There are 15 residues in the CDR3. The V gene's germline CDR1 is WNHNN and CDR2 SYGVQD (reference sequence). The CDR3 nucleotides are TGCGCCAGCAGTGACCTGAGACAGATCCAAGAGACCCAGCACTTC. Its translation: CASSDLRQIQETQHF.

This clonotype was picked up a small number of times. The genes are TRBV14 and TRBJ1-1; D gene ambiguous. V was trimmed by 2 bases and J by 1 base, leaving 8 bases between them. In germline, CDR1 is SGHDN, CDR2 FVKESK. CDR3 length: 14 residues. The CDR3 reads CASSQLGPNTEAFF. CDR3 nucleotide sequence: TGTGCCAGCAGCCAATTAGGGCCGAACACTGAAGCTTTCTTT.